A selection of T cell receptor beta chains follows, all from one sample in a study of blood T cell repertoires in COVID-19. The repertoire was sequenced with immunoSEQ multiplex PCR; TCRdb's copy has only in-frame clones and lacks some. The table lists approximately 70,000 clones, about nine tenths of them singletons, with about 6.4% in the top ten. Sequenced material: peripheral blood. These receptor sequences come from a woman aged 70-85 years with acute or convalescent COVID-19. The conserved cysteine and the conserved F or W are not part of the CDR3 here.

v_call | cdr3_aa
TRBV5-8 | ASSDRYRDRGNIQY
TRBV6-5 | ASSGQGRSSPLH
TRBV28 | ASSSDSDYGYT
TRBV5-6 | ASSLSVPRPDRRETQY
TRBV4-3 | ASSQGTGTNYGYT
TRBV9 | ASSLLQGVSSGNTIY
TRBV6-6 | ASSTGLAVYNEQF
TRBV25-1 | ASSPFTGITEAF
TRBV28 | ASSLGTGPYEQY
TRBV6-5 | ASRSGTGWRPLH
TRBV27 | ASRVNRVSEAF
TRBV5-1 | ASRVPGQSTDTQY
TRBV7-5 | ARSFKPGGFFYNEQF
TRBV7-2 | ASSLWQGAGQPQH
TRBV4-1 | ASSQDGQGDQPQH
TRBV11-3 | ASSLGWETEAF
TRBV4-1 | ASSLSGGPGETQY
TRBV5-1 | ASSSGTGRYGYT
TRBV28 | ASSGLLSGSMNTEAF
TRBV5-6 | ASSFTSFSGETQY
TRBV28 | ASSLLEGIVGANTEAF
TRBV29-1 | SVLTGFTEAF